This TCR beta chain was found in a study of blood T cell repertoires in COVID-19. On the study more broadly: The origin of the acute and convalescent COVID-19 samples was the United States, Italy and Spain. T cells, B-cell-depleted T cells, or PBMCs provided the cDNA or gDNA that served as material.

Original methodology: The authors estimated nucleated cell counts from reference gene primer amplification. Sequencing used immunoSEQ multiplex PCR; TCRdb keeps in-frame clones, though not all of them. Clonal size and the V and J genes are those of that table, whereas D and trimming came from the DNA. The table records about 140,000 clones, about 88% of them present only once. CDR1 is SGHAT, CDR2 FQNNGV, per germline. The CDR3 extends over 17 amino acids. The germline V and J ends were trimmed by 0 bases and 6 bases, with 21 bases remaining between them. The sequenced material came from peripheral blood. The genes are TRBV11-2 and TRBJ2-7; D uncertain. The sequence came from a man aged 50 to 60 with active or convalescent COVID-19. The CDR3 DNA reads TGTGCCAGCAGCTTAGATGGCCGTTCAGGTGCCTTATTCGAGCAGTACTTC. Protein sequence: CASSLDGRSGALFEQYF.